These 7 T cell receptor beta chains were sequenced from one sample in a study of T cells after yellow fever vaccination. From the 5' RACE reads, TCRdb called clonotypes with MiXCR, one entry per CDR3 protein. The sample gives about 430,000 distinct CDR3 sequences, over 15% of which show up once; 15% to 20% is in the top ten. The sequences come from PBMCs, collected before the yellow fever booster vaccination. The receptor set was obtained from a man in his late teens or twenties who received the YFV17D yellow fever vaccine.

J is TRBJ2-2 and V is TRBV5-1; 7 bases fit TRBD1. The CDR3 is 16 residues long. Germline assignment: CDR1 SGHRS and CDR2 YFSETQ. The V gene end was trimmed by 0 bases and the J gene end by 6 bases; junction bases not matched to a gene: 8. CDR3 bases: TGCGCCAGCAGCTTGGTTCGGACAGGCGAGTCCGGGGAGCTGTTTTTT. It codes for CASSLVRTGESGELFF.

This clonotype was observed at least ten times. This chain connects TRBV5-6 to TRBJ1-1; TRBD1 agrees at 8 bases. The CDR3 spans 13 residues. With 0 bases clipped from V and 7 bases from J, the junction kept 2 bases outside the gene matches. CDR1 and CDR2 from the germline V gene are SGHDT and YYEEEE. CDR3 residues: CASSLGQGIEAFF. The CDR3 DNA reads TGTGCCAGCAGCTTGGGACAGGGGATTGAAGCTTTCTTT. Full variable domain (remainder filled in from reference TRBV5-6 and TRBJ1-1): DAGVTQSPTHLIKTRGQQVTLRCSPKSGHDTVSWYQQALGQGPQFIFQYYEEEERQRGNFPDRFSGHQFPNYSSELNVNALLLGDSALYLCASSLGQGIEAFFGQGTRLTVV.

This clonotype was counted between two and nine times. The DNA for the CDR3 is TGCAGTGCGGAAGGGAGAAGGGACACAGATACGCAGTATTTT. Amino acid sequence: CSAEGRRDTDTQYF. The J gene is TRBJ2-3, the V gene TRBV20-1; D perhaps matches TRBD2 (5 bases). Germline CDR1 is DFQATT and CDR2 is SNEGSKA (reference sequence). This CDR3 is 14 amino acids long. Trimming removed 6 bases from V and 2 bases from J, with 15 bases in between.

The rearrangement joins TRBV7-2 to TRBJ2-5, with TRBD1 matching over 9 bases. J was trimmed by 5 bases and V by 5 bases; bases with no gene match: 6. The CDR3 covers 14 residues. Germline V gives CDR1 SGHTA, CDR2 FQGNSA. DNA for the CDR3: TGTGCCAGCAGCCCTGGGGACAGGGCGGAGACCCAGTACTTC. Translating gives CASSPGDRAETQYF.

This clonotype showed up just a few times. The chain's CDR3 is CASGRGQFF. CDR3 coding DNA: TGTGCCAGCGGGAGGGGACAGTTCTTC. This chain connects TRBV6-2 or TRBV6-3 to TRBJ2-1; 7 bases line up with TRBD2. V lost 8 bases, J lost 13 bases, and 2 bases stayed unmatched. CDR1 MNHEY and CDR2 SVGEGT come from the germline V gene. The CDR3 length is 9 residues.

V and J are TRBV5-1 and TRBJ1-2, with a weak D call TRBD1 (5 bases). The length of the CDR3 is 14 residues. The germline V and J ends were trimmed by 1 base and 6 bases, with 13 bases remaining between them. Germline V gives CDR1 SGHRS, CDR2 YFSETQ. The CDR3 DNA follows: TGCGCCAGCAGCTTGAACGGGGCTCAAGATGGCTACACCTTC. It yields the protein CASSLNGAQDGYTF.

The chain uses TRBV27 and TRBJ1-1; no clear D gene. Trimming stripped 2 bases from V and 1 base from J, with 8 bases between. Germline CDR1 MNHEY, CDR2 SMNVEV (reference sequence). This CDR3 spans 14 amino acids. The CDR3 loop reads CASSLRAPNTEAFF. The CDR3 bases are TGTGCCAGCAGTTTACGGGCCCCGAACACTGAAGCTTTCTTT.